One and the same sample provided the 3 T cell receptor beta chains below, sequenced in a study of T cell responses to AZD1222 COVID-19 vaccine. TCRdb's copy holds only in-frame clones and misses some; the assay was immunoSEQ multiplex PCR. The table has more than 95,000 clones, roughly 86% seen once. Sequencing was performed on peripheral blood, taken 28 days after the second dose of the MenACWY control vaccine. These receptors were obtained from an adult who received the MenACWY meningococcal vaccine as a control.

V is TRBV18 and J is TRBJ1-3; D gene unclear. The CDR3 loop spans 15 amino acids. Germline-derived CDR1 and CDR2 are KGHSH and LQKENI. Trimming stripped 5 bases from V and 0 bases from J, with 11 bases between. Here the CDR3 DNA reads TGTGCCAGCTCATCCAGTGTTCTCTCTGGAAACACCATATATTTT. This encodes CASSSSVLSGNTIYF.

V and J are TRBV2 and TRBJ2-7; D is uncertain. CDR3 length equals 15 residues. V gave up 6 bases and J gave up 0 bases, with 15 bases separating them. Looked up from germline, CDR1 is SNHLY and CDR2 is FYNNEI. The CDR3 sequence: CASRTYQTYSYEQYF. The CDR3 region has the DNA TGTGCCAGCAGAACCTATCAAACCTACTCCTACGAGCAGTACTTC.

The chain is built from TRBV7-9 and TRBJ2-1, with TRBD1 matching 8 bases. Germline V gene lookup returns CDR1 SEHNR and CDR2 FQNEAQ (reference sequence). This CDR3 is 15 amino acids long. V gave up 4 bases and J gave up 8 bases; unmatched junction bases: 10. CDR3 protein: CASSSARTGFDEQFF. DNA of the CDR3: TGTGCCAGCAGCTCTGCTCGGACAGGGTTTGATGAGCAGTTCTTC.